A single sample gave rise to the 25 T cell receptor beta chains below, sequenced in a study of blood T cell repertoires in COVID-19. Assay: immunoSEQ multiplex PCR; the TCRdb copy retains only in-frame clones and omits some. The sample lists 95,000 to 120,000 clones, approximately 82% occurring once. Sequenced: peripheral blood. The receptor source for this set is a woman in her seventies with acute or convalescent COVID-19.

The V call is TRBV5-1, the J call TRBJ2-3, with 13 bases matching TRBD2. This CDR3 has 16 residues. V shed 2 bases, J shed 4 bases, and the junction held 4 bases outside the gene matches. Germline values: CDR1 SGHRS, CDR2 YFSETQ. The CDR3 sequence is CASSFRLAGGADTQYF. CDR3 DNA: TGCGCCAGCAGCTTTCGACTAGCGGGGGGAGCAGATACGCAGTATTTT.

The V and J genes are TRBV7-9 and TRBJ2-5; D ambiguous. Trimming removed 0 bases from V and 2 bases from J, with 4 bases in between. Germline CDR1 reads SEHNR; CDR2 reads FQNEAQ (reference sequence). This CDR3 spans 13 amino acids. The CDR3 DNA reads TGTGCCAGCAGCTTAGCCAGGCAAGAGACCCAGTACTTC. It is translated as CASSLARQETQYF.

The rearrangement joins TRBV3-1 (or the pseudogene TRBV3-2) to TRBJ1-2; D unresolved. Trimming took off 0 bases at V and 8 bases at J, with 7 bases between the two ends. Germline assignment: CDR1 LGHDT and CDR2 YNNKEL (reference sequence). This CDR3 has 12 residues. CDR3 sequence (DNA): TGTGCCAGCAGCCAAGAAGCGCGGGGCTACACCTTC. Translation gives CASSQEARGYTF.

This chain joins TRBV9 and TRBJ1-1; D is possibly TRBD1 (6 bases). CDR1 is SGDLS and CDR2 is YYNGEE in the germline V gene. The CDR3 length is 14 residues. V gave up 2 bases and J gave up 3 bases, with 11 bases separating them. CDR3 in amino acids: CASSVAPGDTEAFF. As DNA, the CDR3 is TGTGCCAGCAGCGTCGCCCCAGGGGACACTGAAGCTTTCTTT.

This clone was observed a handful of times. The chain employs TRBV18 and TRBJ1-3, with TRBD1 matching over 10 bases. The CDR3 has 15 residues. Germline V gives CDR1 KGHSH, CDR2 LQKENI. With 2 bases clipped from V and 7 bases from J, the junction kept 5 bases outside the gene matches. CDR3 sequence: CASSPGTGDWNTIYF. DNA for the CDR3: TGTGCCAGCTCACCAGGGACAGGGGATTGGAACACCATATATTTT. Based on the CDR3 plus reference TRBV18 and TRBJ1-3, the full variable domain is NAGVMQNPRHLVRRRGQEARLRCSPMKGHSHVYWYRQLPEEGLKFMVYLQKENIIDESGMPKERFSAEFPKEGPSILRIQQVVRGDSAAYFCASSPGTGDWNTIYFGEGSWLTVV.

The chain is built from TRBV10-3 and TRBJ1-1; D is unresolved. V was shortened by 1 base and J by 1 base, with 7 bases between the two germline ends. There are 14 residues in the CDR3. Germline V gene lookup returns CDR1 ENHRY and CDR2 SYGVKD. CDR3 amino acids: CAISEYRGNTEAFF. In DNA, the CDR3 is TGTGCCATCAGTGAGTATCGGGGGAACACTGAAGCTTTCTTT.

CDR3 sequence reads: CASSFGGSANIVGYGYTF. CDR3 coding DNA: TGTGCCAGCAGCTTCGGCGGGTCAGCGAATATTGTGGGCTATGGCTACACCTTC. The genes are TRBV5-6 and TRBJ1-2; the D is unclear. CDR3 length equals 18 residues. Germline V CDR1 and CDR2: SGHDT, YYEEEE. The V end lost 2 bases, the J end lost 4 bases, and 24 bases lay between the germline ends.

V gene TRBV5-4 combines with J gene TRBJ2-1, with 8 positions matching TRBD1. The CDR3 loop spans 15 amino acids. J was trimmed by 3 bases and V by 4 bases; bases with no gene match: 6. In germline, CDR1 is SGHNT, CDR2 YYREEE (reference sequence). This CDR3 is CASSPQGAGYNEQFF. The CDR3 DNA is TGTGCCAGCAGCCCTCAGGGGGCGGGCTACAATGAGCAGTTCTTC.

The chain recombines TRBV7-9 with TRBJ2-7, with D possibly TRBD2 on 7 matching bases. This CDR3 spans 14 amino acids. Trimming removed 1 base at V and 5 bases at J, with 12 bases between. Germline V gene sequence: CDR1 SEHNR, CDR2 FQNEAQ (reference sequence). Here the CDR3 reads CASSLEGGSHEQYF. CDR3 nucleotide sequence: TGTGCCAGCAGCTTAGAGGGGGGGTCCCACGAGCAGTACTTC.

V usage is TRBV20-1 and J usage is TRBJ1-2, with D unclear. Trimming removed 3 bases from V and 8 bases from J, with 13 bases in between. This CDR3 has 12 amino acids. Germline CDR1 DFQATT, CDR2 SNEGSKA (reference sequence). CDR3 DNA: TGCAGTGCTAGTTACGGAGTCGAGGGCTACACCTTC. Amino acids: CSASYGVEGYTF.

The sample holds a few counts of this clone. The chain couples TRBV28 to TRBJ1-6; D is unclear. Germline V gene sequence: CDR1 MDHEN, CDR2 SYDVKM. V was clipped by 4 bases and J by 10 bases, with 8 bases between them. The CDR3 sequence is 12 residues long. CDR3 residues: CASSSDPSPLHF. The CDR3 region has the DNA TGTGCCAGCAGTTCAGATCCATCACCCCTCCACTTT. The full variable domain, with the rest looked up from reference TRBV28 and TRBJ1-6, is DVKVTQSSRYLVKRTGEKVFLECVQDMDHENMFWYRQDPGLGLRLIYFSYDVKMKEKGDIPEGYSVSREKKERFSLILESASTNQTSMYLCASSSDPSPLHFGNGTRLTVT.

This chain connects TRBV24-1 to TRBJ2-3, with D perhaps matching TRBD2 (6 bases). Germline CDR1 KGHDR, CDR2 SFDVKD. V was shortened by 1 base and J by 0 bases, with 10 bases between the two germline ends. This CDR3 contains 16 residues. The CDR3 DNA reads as TGTGCCACCAGTGATTTTTCGGGAGCTAGCACAGATACGCAGTATTTT. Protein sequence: CATSDFSGASTDTQYF.

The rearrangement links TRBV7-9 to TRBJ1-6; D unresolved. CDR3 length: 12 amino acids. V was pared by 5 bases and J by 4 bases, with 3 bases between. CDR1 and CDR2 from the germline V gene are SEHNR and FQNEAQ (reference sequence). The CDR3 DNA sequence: TGTGCCAGCAGCCGTTATAATTCACCCCTCCACTTT. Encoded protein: CASSRYNSPLHF.

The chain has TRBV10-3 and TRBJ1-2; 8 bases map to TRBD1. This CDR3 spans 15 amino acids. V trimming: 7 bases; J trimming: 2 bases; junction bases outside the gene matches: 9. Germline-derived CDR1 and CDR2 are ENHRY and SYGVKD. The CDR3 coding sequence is TGTGCCATCATGCCATCCGGGACAGGCAACTATGGCTACACCTTC. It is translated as CAIMPSGTGNYGYTF.

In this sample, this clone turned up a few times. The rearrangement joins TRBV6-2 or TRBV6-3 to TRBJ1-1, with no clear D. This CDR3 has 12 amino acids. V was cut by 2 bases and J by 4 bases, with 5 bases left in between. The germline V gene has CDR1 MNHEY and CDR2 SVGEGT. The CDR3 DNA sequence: TGTGCCAGCAGTTACGGGCCCACTGAAGCTTTCTTT. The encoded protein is CASSYGPTEAFF.

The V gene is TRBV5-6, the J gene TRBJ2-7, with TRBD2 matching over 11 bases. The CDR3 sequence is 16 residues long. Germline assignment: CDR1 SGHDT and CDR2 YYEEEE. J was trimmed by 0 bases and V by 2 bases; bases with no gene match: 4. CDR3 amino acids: CASSFLLAGVSYEQYF. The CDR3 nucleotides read TGTGCCAGCAGCTTCTTACTAGCGGGAGTCTCCTACGAGCAGTACTTC.

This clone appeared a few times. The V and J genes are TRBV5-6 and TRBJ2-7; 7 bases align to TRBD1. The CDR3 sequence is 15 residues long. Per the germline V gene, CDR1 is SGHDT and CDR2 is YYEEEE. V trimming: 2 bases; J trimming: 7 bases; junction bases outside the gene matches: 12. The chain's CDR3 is CASSFYGTVEGEQYV. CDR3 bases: TGTGCCAGCAGCTTTTACGGGACAGTCGAGGGGGAGCAGTACGTC.

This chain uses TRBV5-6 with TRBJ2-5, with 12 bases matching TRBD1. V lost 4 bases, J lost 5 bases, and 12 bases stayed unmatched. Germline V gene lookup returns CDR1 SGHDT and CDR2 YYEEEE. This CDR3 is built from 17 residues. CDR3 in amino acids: CASSPAPGTGGWETQYF. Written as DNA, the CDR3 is TGTGCCAGCAGCCCGGCCCCTGGGACAGGGGGCTGGGAGACCCAGTACTTC. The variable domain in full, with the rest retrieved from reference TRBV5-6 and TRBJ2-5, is DAGVTQSPTHLIKTRGQQVTLRCSPKSGHDTVSWYQQALGQGPQFIFQYYEEEERQRGNFPDRFSGHQFPNYSSELNVNALLLGDSALYLCASSPAPGTGGWETQYFGPGTRLLVL.

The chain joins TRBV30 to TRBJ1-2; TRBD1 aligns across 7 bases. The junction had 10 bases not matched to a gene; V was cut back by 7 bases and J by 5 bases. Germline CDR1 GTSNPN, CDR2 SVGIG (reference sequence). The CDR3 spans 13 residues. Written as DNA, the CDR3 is TGTGCCTCCCAACAAAAGACAGGGTATGGCTACACCTTC. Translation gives CASQQKTGYGYTF.

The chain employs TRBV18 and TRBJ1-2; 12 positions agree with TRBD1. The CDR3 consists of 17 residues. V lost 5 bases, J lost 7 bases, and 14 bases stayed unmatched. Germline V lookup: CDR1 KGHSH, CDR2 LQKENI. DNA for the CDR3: TGTGCCAGCTCATCCGACCACGGGGGACAGGGGGCGCGTGGCTACACCTTC. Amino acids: CASSSDHGGQGARGYTF.

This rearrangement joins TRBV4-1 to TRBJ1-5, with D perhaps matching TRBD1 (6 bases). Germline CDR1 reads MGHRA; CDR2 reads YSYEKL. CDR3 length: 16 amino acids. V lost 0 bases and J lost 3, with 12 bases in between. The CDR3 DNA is TGCGCCAGCAGCCAAGATATCAGGGGTTTCAATCAGCCCCAGCATTTT. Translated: CASSQDIRGFNQPQHF.

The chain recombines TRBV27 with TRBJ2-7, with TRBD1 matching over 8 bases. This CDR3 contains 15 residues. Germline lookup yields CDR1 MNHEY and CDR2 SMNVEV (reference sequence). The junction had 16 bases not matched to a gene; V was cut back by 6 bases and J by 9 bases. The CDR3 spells CASRYSRDRQYGQYF. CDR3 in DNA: TGTGCCAGCAGATATAGCCGGGACAGGCAATATGGGCAGTACTTC.

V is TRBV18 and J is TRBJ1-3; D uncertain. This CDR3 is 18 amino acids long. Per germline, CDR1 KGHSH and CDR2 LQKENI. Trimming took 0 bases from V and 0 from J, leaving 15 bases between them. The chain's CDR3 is CASSPPSRGGISGNTIYF. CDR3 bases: TGTGCCAGCTCACCACCTTCTCGGGGTGGAATCTCTGGAAACACCATATATTTT.

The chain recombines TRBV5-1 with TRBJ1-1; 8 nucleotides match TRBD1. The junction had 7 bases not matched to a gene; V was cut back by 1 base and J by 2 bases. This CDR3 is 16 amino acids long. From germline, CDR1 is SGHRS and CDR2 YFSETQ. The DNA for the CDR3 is TGCGCCAGCAGCTTGATGGCTGACAGGGGCAACACTGAAGCTTTCTTT. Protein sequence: CASSLMADRGNTEAFF.

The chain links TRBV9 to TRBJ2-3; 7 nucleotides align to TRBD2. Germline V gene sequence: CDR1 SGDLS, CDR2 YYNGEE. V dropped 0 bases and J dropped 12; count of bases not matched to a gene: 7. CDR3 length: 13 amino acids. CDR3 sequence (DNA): TGTGCCAGCAGCGTAGAGAAAGCGGGGAATCAGTATTTT. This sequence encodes CASSVEKAGNQYF. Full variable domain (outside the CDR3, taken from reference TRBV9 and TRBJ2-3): DSGVTQTPKHLITATGQRVTLRCSPRSGDLSVYWYQQSLDQGLQFLIQYYNGEERAKGNILERFSAQQFPDLHSELNLSSLELGDSALYFCASSVEKAGNQYFGPGTRLTVL.